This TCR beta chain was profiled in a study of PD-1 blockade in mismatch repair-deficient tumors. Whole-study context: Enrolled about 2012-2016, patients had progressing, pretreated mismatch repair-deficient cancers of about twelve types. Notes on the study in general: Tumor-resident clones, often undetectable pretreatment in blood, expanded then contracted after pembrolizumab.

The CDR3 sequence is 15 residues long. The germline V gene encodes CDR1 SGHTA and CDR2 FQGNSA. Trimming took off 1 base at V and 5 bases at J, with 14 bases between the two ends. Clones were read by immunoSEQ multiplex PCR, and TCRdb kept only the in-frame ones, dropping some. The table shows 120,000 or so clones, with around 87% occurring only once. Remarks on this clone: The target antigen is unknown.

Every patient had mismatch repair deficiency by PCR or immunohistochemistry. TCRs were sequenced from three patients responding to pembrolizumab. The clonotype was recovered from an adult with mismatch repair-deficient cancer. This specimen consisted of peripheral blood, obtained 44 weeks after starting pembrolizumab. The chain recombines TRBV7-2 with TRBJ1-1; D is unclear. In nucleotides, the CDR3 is TGTGCCAGCAGCTTAGTATACCCTGGTAGGACTGAAGCTTTCTTT. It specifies CASSLVYPGRTEAFF.